Listed below are T cell receptor beta chains from one sample, sequenced in a study of T cell responses to AZD1222 COVID-19 vaccine. Sequencing used immunoSEQ multiplex PCR; TCRdb keeps in-frame clones, though not all of them. The sample records approximately 110,000 clones, 87% being singletons. This material consisted of peripheral blood, taken 28 days after the second AZD1222 dose. These receptor sequences come from an adult who received the AZD1222 COVID-19 vaccine. The CDR3 runs from the conserved cysteine through the conserved F or W. The D gene is left open where the match is weak. A clone size is listed for some rows: how often the clone was seen (once, few, many), or a class if it is expanded.

j_gene | d_gene | v_gene | abundance | CDR3nt | CDR3aa
TRBJ2-6 | NA | TRBV19 | once | TGTGCTTCAACACGGGGCTCTGGGGCCAACGTCCTGACTTTC | CASTRGSGANVLTF
TRBJ2-7 | TRBD1 | TRBV2 | NA | TGTGCCAGCAGTGAGGGGACAGGGGTTTACGAGCAGTACTTC | CASSEGTGVYEQYF
TRBJ1-2 | TRBD1 | TRBV29-1 | NA | TGCAGCGGAAAGACAGGGTCTGACTATGGCTACACCTTC | CSGKTGSDYGYTF
TRBJ2-4 | NA | TRBV7-2 | NA | TGTGCCAGCAGCCCTTACCTTGACGGGGGAGAAGGTAACATTCAGTACTTC | CASSPYLDGGEGNIQYF
TRBJ2-2 | NA | TRBV29-1 | NA | TGCAGCGTTTGGTCGGGGCAGAAACACACCGGGGAGCTGTTTTTT | CSVWSGQKHTGELFF
TRBJ1-3 | NA | TRBV19 | NA | TGTGCCAGTAAAAAGACTTCTGGAAACACCATATATTTT | CASKKTSGNTIYF
TRBJ1-5 | NA | TRBV2 | NA | TGTGCCAGCAGTGGAAACACGGATCAGCCCCAGCATTTT | CASSGNTDQPQHF
TRBJ2-5 | NA | TRBV5-1 | NA | TGCGCCAGCAGCTTTGAAGGGAGGGAGACCCAGTACTTC | CASSFEGRETQYF
TRBJ1-4 | NA | TRBV28 | NA | TGTGCCAGCAGTTTGAATGCGGGCGAAAAACTGTTTTTT | CASSLNAGEKLFF
TRBJ1-5 | NA | TRBV6-1 | NA | TGTGCCAGCAGTGAAGGGCGCAGGGTCCAGCCCCAGCATTTT | CASSEGRRVQPQHF
TRBJ1-5 | NA | TRBV4-2 | NA | TGTGCCAGCAGCCAAGATCTTCTGAGCAATCAGCCCCAGCATTTT | CASSQDLLSNQPQHF
TRBJ1-4 | NA | TRBV2 | NA | TGTGCCAGCAGTGATGGGTCAGGGTATAATGAAAAACTGTTTTTT | CASSDGSGYNEKLFF
TRBJ2-3 | NA | TRBV7-6 | NA | TGTGCCAGCAGCTCGTCTAATAAGGATACGCAGTATTTT | CASSSSNKDTQYF
TRBJ2-5 | NA | TRBV10-3 | NA | TGTGCCATCAGGGGCTCCCCCTCGCAAGAGACCCAGTACTTC | CAIRGSPSQETQYF
TRBJ1-1 | NA | TRBV19 | NA | TGTGCCAGTAGTATAGGCCATTTATCTGAAGCTTTCTTT | CASSIGHLSEAFF
TRBJ1-5 | NA | TRBV6-2/TRBV6-3 | NA | TGTGCCAGCAGTCTCACGGGGGGCTACCAGCCCCAGCATTTT | CASSLTGGYQPQHF
TRBJ2-7 | TRBD2 | TRBV5-1 | NA | TGCGCCAGCAGCTTGCCCAGGTTGAAGGTTCAGGAGACTAGCGGTTACTACGAGCAGTACTTC | CASSLPRLKVQETSGYYEQYF
TRBJ1-1 | NA | TRBV4-1 | NA | TGCGCCAGCAGCCAAGGGCCGGGAATGAACACTGAAGCTTTCTTT | CASSQGPGMNTEAFF
TRBJ2-7 | TRBD1 | TRBV6-1 | medium-sized | TGTGCCAGCAGTGAGATGGGACAGGTGGCCGAGCAGTACTTC | CASSEMGQVAEQYF
TRBJ2-7 | NA | TRBV21-1 | NA | TGTGCCAGCAGCACCAGACGGCGGAACGAGCAGTACTTC | CASSTRRRNEQYF
TRBJ1-1 | NA | TRBV28 | NA | TGTGCCAGCAGGCCATGGGACGCGAACACTGAAGCTTTCTTT | CASRPWDANTEAFF
TRBJ1-4 | NA | TRBV10-3 | NA | TGTGCCATCAGTGAGGGCAGGGAGGATGAAAAACTGTTTTTT | CAISEGREDEKLFF
TRBJ2-7 | NA | TRBV2 | NA | TGTGCCAGCAGTCCTACTAGATGGGATACCTACGAGCAGTACTTC | CASSPTRWDTYEQYF
TRBJ2-3 | NA | TRBV29-1 | NA | TGCAGCGTTGAAGAGCTAGCAGATACGCAGTATTTT | CSVEELADTQYF
TRBJ1-6 | NA | TRBV10-3 | once | TGTGCCACCACTCTCCGACCCGCTTATGATAATTCACCCCTCCACTTT | CATTLRPAYDNSPLHF
TRBJ2-7 | TRBD1 | TRBV7-2 | once | TGTGCCAGCAGCTTAAGACAGGGGGCTGGCTACGAGCAGTACTTC | CASSLRQGAGYEQYF
TRBJ1-5 | NA | TRBV5-6 | NA | TGTGCCAGCAGCTTCAGGGGACTGGGCAATCAGCCCCAGCATTTT | CASSFRGLGNQPQHF
TRBJ1-5 | NA | TRBV2 | NA | TGTGCCAGCAGTGAATTACACCATAGCAATCAGCCCCAGCATTTT | CASSELHHSNQPQHF
TRBJ2-1 | TRBD1 | TRBV13 | once | TGTGCCAGCAGCTCCCGGACAGGAGACAATGAGCAGTTCTTC | CASSSRTGDNEQFF
TRBJ1-2 | NA | TRBV5-4 | NA | TGTGCCAGCAGCTTGCTCCAGGGTTCGGGTGGCTACACCTTC | CASSLLQGSGGYTF
TRBJ1-2 | NA | TRBV11-3 | NA | TGTGCCAGCAGTGGAGGGATTCAGGTGCATGGCTACACCTTC | CASSGGIQVHGYTF
TRBJ1-1 | NA | TRBV5-6 | once | TGTGCCAGCAGTTCGGACGTGGCTCTCGCTTTCTTT | CASSSDVALAFF
TRBJ2-7 | NA | TRBV29-1 | NA | TGCAGCACCGGACAAGTTCGCTACGAGCAGTACTTC | CSTGQVRYEQYF
TRBJ2-3 | NA | TRBV28 | NA | TGTGCCAGCAGTTTAGATGGGGCTGAAGATACGCAGTATTTT | CASSLDGAEDTQYF
TRBJ2-7 | NA | TRBV5-1 | NA | TGCGCCAGCAGCTCTACCGGGACACTCTCCTACGAGCAGTACTTC | CASSSTGTLSYEQYF
TRBJ2-5 | NA | TRBV19 | NA | TGTGCCAGTAGTATAGATTTAGCGACCCAAGAGACCCAGTACTTC | CASSIDLATQETQYF
TRBJ2-7 | NA | TRBV30 | once | TGTGCCTGGAGGGACCGTTGGGAGCAGTACTTC | CAWRDRWEQYF
TRBJ1-5 | NA | TRBV19 | once | TGTGCCAGTAGTATATGGCCCGGAACCCCGAGCAATCAGCCCCAGCATTTT | CASSIWPGTPSNQPQHF
TRBJ1-6 | NA | TRBV4-1 | NA | TGCGCCAGCAGCCAAAAAGATGGCAGGGCTAATTCACCCCTCCACTTT | CASSQKDGRANSPLHF
TRBJ2-4 | NA | TRBV21-1 | NA | TGTGCCAGCAGCAAAGCGGGAGGAGGCAAAAACATTCAGTACTTC | CASSKAGGGKNIQYF
TRBJ2-6 | TRBD2 | TRBV5-1 | NA | TGCGCCAGCAGCTTAGCTAGCGGTTCTTACTCTGGGGCCAACGTCCTGACTTTC | CASSLASGSYSGANVLTF
TRBJ1-5 | NA | TRBV18 | NA | TGTGCCAGCTCACCGGGGGATCAGCCCCAGCATTTT | CASSPGDQPQHF
TRBJ1-3 | NA | TRBV9 | few | TGTGCCAGCAGCTCCCAGACAGGCGGAAACACCATATATTTT | CASSSQTGGNTIYF
TRBJ1-5 | NA | TRBV6-5 | NA | TGTGCCAGCAGTCGAAATAGCAATCAGCCCCAGCATTTT | CASSRNSNQPQHF
TRBJ2-1 | TRBD2 | TRBV3-1/TRBV3-2 | NA | TGTGCCAGCAGCCAAGAGATTGGGACTAGCGGGTTCAATGAGCAGTTCTTC | CASSQEIGTSGFNEQFF
TRBJ1-2 | NA | TRBV15 | NA | TGTGCCACCAGCAGAGATAGGGCAGGGAGGCTTGGTGGCTACACCTTC | CATSRDRAGRLGGYTF
TRBJ2-7 | NA | TRBV13 | NA | TGTGCCAGCAGCTCTGGACAGGGAGGGATCTACGAGCAGTACTTC | CASSSGQGGIYEQYF
TRBJ2-7 | TRBD2 | TRBV5-1 | once | TGCGCCAGCAGCTTAACGCGGGAGGGCCTGGGCGAGCAGTACTTC | CASSLTREGLGEQYF
TRBJ1-2 | NA | TRBV5-1 | NA | TGCGCCAGCAGCTTTACAGGGTTCGGCTACACCTTC | CASSFTGFGYTF
TRBJ1-1 | NA | TRBV6-5 | few | TGTGCCAGCAGTCCTATCGACCCTGACACTGAAGCTTTCTTT | CASSPIDPDTEAFF
TRBJ2-3 | NA | TRBV4-1 | NA | TGCGCCAGCAGCCAAGGCCGCGCCAGGCGAAACACAGATACGCAGTATTTT | CASSQGRARRNTDTQYF